This note documents a single T cell receptor (beta chain) sequence. Its antigen has not been determined. One base away there is no much larger clone; base qualities are not given. Peripheral blood CD8+ and CD4+ T cells from healthy donors, Susac syndrome patients and multiple sclerosis patients were profiled by high-throughput TCR beta sequencing. The Susac syndrome patients fulfilled recently defined diagnostic criteria for either definite or probable disease. Bulk CD8+ and CD4+ T cells were purified by magnetic negative isolation, whereas CD8+ TEMRA cells were enriched by FACS. Blood was drawn into EDTA tubes, processed within 24 hours, and PBMCs were isolated by density gradient centrifugation. PBMCs intended for TCR sequencing were cryopreserved in liquid nitrogen and were subsequently thawed in a 37 degrees C water bath. The sorted or isolated CD4+, CD8+ and CD8+ TEMRA cells reached a purity of at least 90%.

The entry originates in a study of CD8 T cells in Susac syndrome (dated by TCRdb to the late 2010s). For the study in its entirety: Of the Susac syndrome patients who were sequenced, eight or nine were in clinical remission while more than five had clinically active disease. The study used repertoire sequencing to test whether antigen drove CD8+ T cell activation and differentiation in Susac syndrome. At blood withdrawal, Susac syndrome patients were therapy-naive, treated with corticosteroids (with IVIg additionally given to some), or treated with IVIg alone. The study compared CD8+ T cell repertoire clonality among 12 healthy donors, about 14 Susac syndrome patients and some 16 multiple sclerosis patients. Findings and caveats that apply to the study as a whole: Approximately 17 Susac-specific public clones were identified in the total CD8+ repertoire, and about 5 Susac-specific public clones were identified in the CD8+ TEMRA repertoire. The TCR sequencing and HLA analysis was acknowledged to have included a relatively small number of individuals. Clonal expansion was observed in Susac syndrome CD8+ repertoires, with the highest expansion in CD8+ TEMRA cells and greater expansion in clinically active than in remitting patients.

Between the V and J ends, shortened by 1 base and 6 bases respectively, the junction contains 13 bases. The CDR3, from cysteine to phenylalanine, totals 14 residues. Just CDR3 DNA is preserved here, 42 bases in frame from base 1. The germline V gene (reference sequence) gives CDR1 as DFQATT and CDR2 as SNEGSKA. RNA was extracted using the RNeasy kit, and roughly 0.5 to 1 microgram was reverse transcribed with random hexamers. TCR beta CDR3 regions were amplified with the immunoSEQ multiplex PCR assay covering 54 Vbeta and 13 Jbeta segments. PCR amplification bias was corrected by using a synthetic template baseline for primer optimization and computational correction. The paper's processing steps were these. Only productive sequences were kept, with reads annotated to V, D and J genes according to IMGT and analyzed in immunoSEQ Analyzer. To calculate clonality, Shannon entropy was normalized by log2 of the number of productive unique sequences and then subtracted from one. For each patient and control, public and private clones were evaluated among the 100 most prevalent clones. Susac-specific clones were defined as absent from healthy and MS cohorts, 1052 published viral clones and other ImmuneACCESS disease sequences. TCRdb handled the public reads itself, with Q25 trimming in fastp and clone calling in MiXCR, and kept productive beta chains. Rows merge per CDR3 protein into single entries with the most common DNA and genes. The V and J calls and clone size come from TCRdb's table, not from the authors' own analysis. The sample yields about 190,000 distinct CDR3 sequences; 95% were counted once. The top ten clones comprise about 0.15% of the sample.

The sequencing input was CD8+ T cells from PBMCs. The sequence derives from a human donor with Susac syndrome. The rearranged chain carries TRBV20-1 and TRBJ2-1; there is no confident call for the D gene. Read as DNA, the sequence is TGCAGTGCTAGAGGTGTTCAAGCCTTCAATGAGCAGTTCTTC. The translation is CSARGVQAFNEQFF.